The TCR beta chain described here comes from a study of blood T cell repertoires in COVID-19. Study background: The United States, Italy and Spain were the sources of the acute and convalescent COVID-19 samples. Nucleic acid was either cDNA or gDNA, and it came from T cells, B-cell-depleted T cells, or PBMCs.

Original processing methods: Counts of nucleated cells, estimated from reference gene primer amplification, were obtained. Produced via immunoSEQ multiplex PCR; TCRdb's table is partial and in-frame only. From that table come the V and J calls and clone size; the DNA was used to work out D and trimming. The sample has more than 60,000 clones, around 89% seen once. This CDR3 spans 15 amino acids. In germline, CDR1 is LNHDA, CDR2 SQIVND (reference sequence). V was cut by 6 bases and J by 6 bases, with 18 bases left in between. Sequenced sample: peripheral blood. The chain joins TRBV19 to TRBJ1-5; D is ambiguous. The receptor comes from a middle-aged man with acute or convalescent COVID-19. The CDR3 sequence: CASSPRSGKGQPQHF. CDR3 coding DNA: TGTGCCAGTAGCCCAAGGTCGGGGAAAGGTCAGCCCCAGCATTTT.